This T cell receptor (beta chain) emerged from a study of T cell repertoires in cytomegalovirus infection (dated by TCRdb to about 2019). Notes on the research overall: The peptide stimulations were aimed at well-studied HLA-B-restricted epitopes as well as recently identified HLA-C-restricted CMV epitopes, whose presentation resists viral immunomodulation. Donor HLA type was relevant to the analysis, because carriage of CMV infection together with the matching HLA type was indicated by public TCR beta signatures.

V loses 0 bases, J loses 0 bases, and the germline ends lie 6 bases apart. Its CDR3 holds 15 amino acids, cysteine through phenylalanine. This entry keeps only the CDR3 DNA: 45 bases, framed from base 1. CDR1 LGHNA and CDR2 YSLEER are derived from the germline V gene. The treatment or condition label, as the study defines it: in vitro stimulation with specific CMV peptide epitopes to enrich CMV-specific T cells. The investigation overall reported the following: The ex vivo response was dominated by HLA-C-restricted CMV-specific TCR beta clonotypes, which also provided the single most frequent clonotype in two of eight donors. Carriers of CMV infection plus the relevant HLA type were discriminated by the cumulative frequency of public TCR beta family members in the study cohort and in an independent approximately 340-donor cohort.

The instrument given in TCRdb is Illumina HiSeq 1500. Using fastp at Q25 and MiXCR, TCRdb reprocessed the public reads and kept productive beta chains. For every CDR3 protein sequence, its rows merge into one entry that carries the most common genes and DNA. Here the sample has 360,000 or so distinct CDR3 sequences; nearly 35% occur a single time. The top ten clonotypes cover 13% of the sample. To note about this clonotype: It lacks a known antigen. No base quality values were provided; no much bigger clone lies one nucleotide off.

The rearrangement joined TRBV4-3 to TRBJ2-1; no confident D gene assignment can be made. The sample in question was cultured PBMCs, obtained from culture after CMV antigen stimulation. This receptor was identified in a human donor in good health (CMV status not recorded). Some clones in this sample may be carry-over from other donors' samples. This receptor has the CDR3 CASSQDRFSYNEQFF. The DNA reads TGCGCCAGCAGCCAAGACAGGTTCTCCTACAATGAGCAGTTCTTC.